The rows below give T cell receptor beta chains drawn from one sample of a study of blood T cell repertoires in COVID-19. Libraries were prepared by immunoSEQ multiplex PCR; TCRdb keeps only in-frame clonotypes and omits some of them. The table lists fewer than 500,000 clones, around 89% of them singletons. Sequencing was performed on peripheral blood. The receptors derive from a woman aged 30 to 39 with acute or convalescent COVID-19. Each CDR3 is given with its conserved first and last residue. The D gene is left open where the match is weak. Expanded clones are given a class, and other clones once, few, many or no size at all.

J,V,size,D,DNA,CDR3
TRBJ2-5,TRBV5-1,-,TRBD2,TGCGCCAGCAGCTATAGCGGGGGCGAAGAGACCCAGTACTTC,CASSYSGGEETQYF
TRBJ2-7,TRBV6-5,-,TRBD1,TGTGCCAGCAGAGCGGACAGGGTTTCCTACGAGCAGTACTTC,CASRADRVSYEQYF
TRBJ2-1,TRBV29-1,-,TRBD2,TGCAGCGTGAGGGGACTAGCGGGGGGGAGCTCCTACAATGAGCAGTTCTTC,CSVRGLAGGSSYNEQFF
TRBJ2-7,TRBV4-2,-,-,TGTGCCAGCAGCCAAGATCTAGGCTCCTACGAGCAGTACTTC,CASSQDLGSYEQYF
TRBJ1-1,TRBV5-4,few,-,TGTGCCAGCAGCTTTGAGGTAATGAACACTGAAGCTTTCTTT,CASSFEVMNTEAFF
TRBJ2-3,TRBV12-3/TRBV12-4,-,-,TGTGCCAGCAGTTTTTCGTCCGCAGATACGCAGTATTTT,CASSFSSADTQYF
TRBJ2-1,TRBV9,-,TRBD2,TGTGCCAGCAGCACACCGACTAGCGGGGGTTACAATGAGCAGTTCTTC,CASSTPTSGGYNEQFF
TRBJ2-1,TRBV6-2/TRBV6-3,-,TRBD2,TGTGCCAGCAGCCTGGGGGCGGGGGGGCTCTATGAGCAGTTCTTC,CASSLGAGGLYEQFF
TRBJ2-1,TRBV24-1,-,TRBD1,TGTGCCACCAGTGGCGGGACAGGGGGTTTAGTCGATGAGCAGTTCTTC,CATSGGTGGLVDEQFF
TRBJ2-2,TRBV9,-,-,TGTGCCAGCAGCGCCGGGGGTACCGGGGAGCTGTTTTTT,CASSAGGTGELFF
TRBJ1-4,TRBV6-5,-,TRBD1,TGTGCCAGCAGTTACGGGGACAGGGGTAGAGAAAAACTGTTTTTT,CASSYGDRGREKLFF
TRBJ1-4,TRBV11-1,-,TRBD1,TGTGCCAGCAGTCCGGACAGGGCGGGAGAAAAACTGTTTTTT,CASSPDRAGEKLFF
TRBJ2-2,TRBV5-1,few,-,TGCGCCAGCAGCGAAACTATTAACACCGGGGAGCTGTTTTTT,CASSETINTGELFF
TRBJ1-1,TRBV12-2,-,-,TGTGCAAGTCGCTTTCCGGGACAGGGGGCCACTGAAGCTTTCTTT,CASRFPGQGATEAFF
TRBJ1-1,TRBV9,-,TRBD1,TGTGCCAGCAGCGTAGATACAGGGGGACACACTGAAGCTTTCTTT,CASSVDTGGHTEAFF
TRBJ1-2,TRBV11-2,-,-,TGTGCCAGCAGCTTAGATCGGAGGGATCTTTCTCTCTATGGCTACACCTTC,CASSLDRRDLSLYGYTF
TRBJ2-7,TRBV18,-,TRBD1,TGTGCCAGCTCGACATCCCGGGACAGGTCCTACGAGCAGTACTTC,CASSTSRDRSYEQYF
TRBJ2-3,TRBV28,-,-,TGTGCCAGCAGCTCCTATGTAGTGATCCCCCTATTCCTTAGCACAGATACGCAGTATTTT,CASSSYVVIPLFLSTDTQYF
TRBJ2-6,TRBV10-3,once,TRBD2,TGTGCCATCAGTGAAAAACTAGCGGGAATTTCTGGGGCCAACGTCCTGACTTTC,CAISEKLAGISGANVLTF
TRBJ2-2,TRBV5-1,once,-,TGCGCCAGCGGAGCAAACACCGGGGAGCTGTTTTTT,CASGANTGELFF
TRBJ2-7,TRBV3-1/TRBV3-2,-,-,TGTGCCAGCAGCCAAACCCCGGCGGTGTACGAGCAGTACTTC,CASSQTPAVYEQYF
TRBJ1-5,TRBV5-6,-,-,TGTGCCAGCAGCTTGTTTGGGGCCCTTAGCAATCAGCCCCAGCATTTT,CASSLFGALSNQPQHF
TRBJ2-5,TRBV7-2,-,TRBD2,TGTGCCAGCAGCTTACTGTCATCAGCGGGGAAACAAGAGACCCAGTACTTC,CASSLLSSAGKQETQYF
TRBJ2-6,TRBV2,-,TRBD1,TGTGCCAGCAGTGAATGGGACAGCCACTCTGGGGCCAACGTCCTGACTTTC,CASSEWDSHSGANVLTF
TRBJ2-1,TRBV9,-,TRBD2,TGTGCCAGCAGCTTCCGGGGGGGCCTAGGTCATGAGCAGTTCTTC,CASSFRGGLGHEQFF
TRBJ1-3,TRBV28,-,-,TGTGCCAGCAGTTTAAGCGGGGGACTCACTGGAAACACCATATATTTT,CASSLSGGLTGNTIYF
TRBJ2-2,TRBV6-5,-,TRBD2,TGTGCCAGCTGCTTCCGGGGGGTCGGGGAGCTGTTTTTT,CASCFRGVGELFF
TRBJ2-2,TRBV7-3,-,-,TGTGCCAGCAGCTCCGGCCATACTATGAACACCGGGGAGCTGTTTTTT,CASSSGHTMNTGELFF